One and the same sample provided the 31 T cell receptor beta chains below, sequenced in a study of blood T cell repertoires in COVID-19. Method: immunoSEQ multiplex PCR; TCRdb's copy keeps in-frame clones and lacks some. The table has under 150,000 clones, around nine tenths seen once; the top ten hold approximately 2.4%. Sequencing was carried out using peripheral blood. Receptors were obtained from a human donor in a cohort sampled during active COVID-19.

As for this clone: This sample also contains other DNA sequences that code for the same CDR3. The V and J genes are TRBV11-2 and TRBJ2-7; a weak D match, TRBD2 (5 bases). CDR1 is SGHAT and CDR2 is FQNNGV in the germline V gene. The CDR3 totals 13 residues. Trimming stripped 0 bases from V and 3 bases from J, with 6 bases between. CDR3: CASSLDRDYEQYF. Written as DNA, the CDR3 is TGTGCCAGCAGCTTAGACCGGGACTACGAGCAGTACTTC. The whole variable domain, filled in from reference TRBV11-2 and TRBJ2-7, reads EAGVAQSPRYKIIEKRQSVAFWCNPISGHATLYWYQQILGQGPKLLIQFQNNGVVDDSQLPKDRFSAERLKGVDSTLKIQPAKLEDSAVYLCASSLDRDYEQYFGPGTRLTVT.

The genes are TRBV11-1 and TRBJ2-2; D unclear. Germline CDR1 and CDR2: SGHAT and FQDESV (reference sequence). This CDR3 spans 14 amino acids. V dropped 5 bases and J dropped 2 bases, with 9 bases sitting between them. The CDR3 loop is CASSRTENTGELFF. In DNA form, the CDR3 reads TGTGCCAGCAGCCGCACAGAAAACACCGGGGAGCTGTTTTTT.

The J gene is TRBJ2-7, the V gene TRBV7-2; 10 bases agree with TRBD1. The trim removed 6 bases at V and 3 bases at J, leaving 8 bases unmatched. Germline V CDR1 and CDR2: SGHTA, FQGNSA. The CDR3 is 15 residues long. The CDR3 sequence is CASSPRQGALYEQYF. The CDR3 region has the DNA TGTGCCAGCAGTCCGAGACAGGGGGCCCTCTACGAGCAGTACTTC.

V and J are TRBV6-2 or TRBV6-3 and TRBJ1-2; D perhaps matches TRBD1 (6 bases). V lost 2 bases and J lost 5, with 9 bases in between. The CDR3 is 13 residues long. The germline V gene has CDR1 MNHEY and CDR2 SVGEGT. CDR3 residues: CASSYATGYGYTF. CDR3 bases: TGTGCCAGCAGTTACGCTACAGGGTATGGCTACACCTTC.

This clone was detected a few times. The gene calls are TRBV5-1 and TRBJ2-1; TRBD1 agrees at 8 bases. This CDR3 is built from 19 residues. Germline loops: CDR1 SGHRS, CDR2 YFSETQ. V lost 1 base to trimming and J lost 3 bases; unmatched junction nucleotides: 15. The CDR3 loop reads CASSLITGGGSPLYNEQFF. Here the CDR3 DNA reads TGCGCCAGCAGCTTGATAACAGGGGGTGGATCCCCTCTCTACAATGAGCAGTTCTTC. The full variable domain, completed using reference TRBV5-1 and TRBJ2-1, is KAGVTQTPRYLIKTRGQQVTLSCSPISGHRSVSWYQQTPGQGLQFLFEYFSETQRNKGNFPGRFSGRQFSNSRSEMNVSTLELGDSALYLCASSLITGGGSPLYNEQFFGPGTRLTVL.

This chain links TRBV7-3 with TRBJ2-3; 10 positions match TRBD1. Germline values: CDR1 SGHTA, CDR2 FQGTGA. CDR3 length: 16 residues. Losses at the gene ends were 5 bases for V and 2 bases for J; bases not matched to a gene: 7. The CDR3 DNA reads as TGTGCCAGCAGCCCTATTGGGACAGGGGTCACAGATACGCAGTATTTT. Its translation: CASSPIGTGVTDTQYF.

Worth noting for this clone: At one end the junction does not follow the germline gene, possibly because of a read error. The chain links TRBV30 to TRBJ1-2; possible D gene TRBD1, 6 bases. Germline V lookup: CDR1 GTSNPN, CDR2 SVGIG (reference sequence). This CDR3 region has 12 residues. Here the CDR3 DNA reads TGTGCCAGGAGTGGGGGCTTCTATGGCTACACCTTC. It encodes CARSGGFYGYTF.

The rearrangement links TRBV7-6 to TRBJ2-7; weak D call: TRBD1 (6 bases). V was cut by 2 bases and J by 4 bases, with 18 bases left in between. Germline CDR1 is SGHVS and CDR2 is FNYEAQ. The CDR3 sequence is 16 residues long. CDR3 region: CASSLRQQGPPYEQYF. The CDR3 nucleotides are TGTGCCAGCAGCTTAAGGCAGCAGGGGCCCCCGTACGAGCAGTACTTC.

The sample holds one count of this clone. One end of the junction varies from germline; a read error may be responsible. V and J are TRBV5-5 and TRBJ1-4; tentative D call: TRBD1 (5 bases). The CDR3 is 14 residues long. Germline-derived CDR1 and CDR2 are SGHKS and YYEKEE (reference sequence). CDR3 sequence (DNA): TGTGCCAGCAGGTTGGGGGAGACTAATGAAAAACTGTTTTTT. It is translated as CASRLGETNEKLFF.

This rearrangement joins TRBV6-6 to TRBJ1-5; D uncertain. Per germline, CDR1 MNHNY and CDR2 SVGAGI (reference sequence). V shed 2 bases and J shed 3 bases, with 5 bases lying between them. The CDR3 is made up of 13 amino acids. The CDR3 protein is CASSYGLNQPQHF. CDR3 DNA: TGTGCCAGCAGTTACGGGCTCAATCAGCCCCAGCATTTT.

This sequence joins TRBV11-2 and TRBJ1-3; D unresolved. Germline V gene lookup returns CDR1 SGHAT and CDR2 FQNNGV. The CDR3 has 17 residues. V dropped 2 bases and J dropped 0 bases, with 14 bases sitting between them. The CDR3 sequence is CASSLLVGSNSGNTIYF. CDR3 in DNA: TGTGCCAGCAGCTTACTGGTTGGCAGTAACTCTGGAAACACCATATATTTT.

The chain recombines TRBV7-9 with TRBJ2-7; D is uncertain. The CDR3 contains 11 residues. CDR1 is SEHNR, CDR2 FQNEAQ, per germline (reference sequence). V was trimmed by 4 bases and J by 3 bases, leaving 4 bases between them. Here the CDR3 reads CASSSNYEQYF. CDR3 sequence (DNA): TGTGCCAGCAGCTCTAACTACGAGCAGTACTTC.

The rearrangement joins TRBV19 to TRBJ1-1; 7 bases align to TRBD1. Germline V gives CDR1 LNHDA, CDR2 SQIVND (reference sequence). The V segment lost 5 bases and the J segment 1 base; nucleotides outside the gene matches: 10. The CDR3 extends over 16 amino acids. The CDR3 DNA reads as TGTGCCAGTAGTCCAAACAGGGGCGCTTGGAACACTGAAGCTTTCTTT. It codes for CASSPNRGAWNTEAFF.

V usage is TRBV10-1 and J usage is TRBJ2-1, with D possibly matching TRBD1 (5 bases). The CDR3 runs 15 residues. V was cut by 0 bases and J by 8 bases, with 14 bases left in between. CDR1 is WNHNN, CDR2 SYGVQD, per germline (reference sequence). CDR3 sequence (DNA): TGCGCCAGCAGTGAGTCCCCGGGCCAAGGGGATGAGCAGTTCTTC. This codes for CASSESPGQGDEQFF.

The rearrangement joins TRBV14 to TRBJ2-7, with D tentatively TRBD2 (5 bases). Germline V gives CDR1 SGHDN, CDR2 FVKESK. The CDR3 has 16 residues. V was clipped by 3 bases and J by 2 bases, with 17 bases between them. CDR3 loop: CASSHGLGLATYEQYF. CDR3 sequence (DNA): TGTGCCAGCAGCCACGGGTTAGGACTTGCAACCTACGAGCAGTACTTC.

The genes are TRBV11-2 and TRBJ2-3; 10 bases line up with TRBD2. The V gene's germline CDR1 is SGHAT and CDR2 FQNNGV. CDR3 length: 15 residues. V lost 3 bases to trimming and J lost 11 bases; unmatched junction nucleotides: 11. CDR3 sequence reads: CASSLFSGGAFMQYF. In DNA, the CDR3 is TGTGCCAGCAGCTTGTTCAGCGGGGGGGCCTTTATGCAGTATTTT.

The J gene is TRBJ2-7, the V gene TRBV7-9, with 7 bases aligning to TRBD1. The length of the CDR3 is 14 residues. V dropped 5 bases and J dropped 2; count of bases not matched to a gene: 6. Per the germline V gene, CDR1 is SEHNR and CDR2 is FQNEAQ (reference sequence). The DNA of the CDR3 is TGTGCCAGCAGCCACCGGGACAGACCCTACGAGCAGTACTTC. This gives the protein CASSHRDRPYEQYF.

V gene TRBV5-1 combines with J gene TRBJ1-1; 8 bases line up with TRBD1. The CDR3 loop spans 15 amino acids. V lost 4 bases and J lost 4; bases outside the gene matches: 9. Germline CDR1 reads SGHRS; CDR2 reads YFSETQ. CDR3 sequence reads: CASSKNRGTTTEAFF. The CDR3 bases are TGCGCCAGCAGCAAGAACAGGGGGACTACCACTGAAGCTTTCTTT.

The count of this clone is one. Written as DNA, the CDR3 is TGTGCCAGCAGCTCCCCAGGGGGTAACACCATATATTTT. Residues: CASSSPGGNTIYF. The chain couples TRBV5-4 to TRBJ1-3; 7 positions match TRBD1. V trimming: 3 bases; J trimming: 7 bases; junction bases outside the gene matches: 4. The CDR3 has 13 amino acids. The V gene's germline CDR1 is SGHNT and CDR2 YYREEE (reference sequence).

The chain combines TRBV5-1 with TRBJ1-1; 9 bases are a match to TRBD1. The CDR3 is made up of 14 amino acids. Germline-derived CDR1 and CDR2 are SGHRS and YFSETQ. The V and J ends lost 4 bases and 10 bases, in that order; junction bases with no gene match: 11. CDR3 in amino acids: CASSVSQGALIAFF. In nucleotides, the CDR3 is TGCGCCAGCAGCGTATCACAGGGGGCGCTGATAGCTTTCTTT.

Of note for this clone: Distinct nucleotide sequences in the sample also encode this CDR3. V is TRBV7-9 and J is TRBJ1-3; D not resolved. Trimming removed 5 bases from V and 0 bases from J, with 11 bases in between. CDR3 size: 15 residues. CDR1 is SEHNR, CDR2 FQNEAQ, per germline (reference sequence). CDR3 nucleotides: TGTGCCAGCAGCCTGGGTTCGGGCTCTGGAAACACCATATATTTT. Translation gives CASSLGSGSGNTIYF.

The rearrangement links TRBV5-4 to TRBJ2-1; D gene ambiguous. Between the trimmed V and J ends, which lost 0 bases and 1 base, there was a span of 11 bases. Looked up from germline, CDR1 is SGHNT and CDR2 is YYREEE (reference sequence). This CDR3 comprises 16 residues. CDR3 loop: CASSLEARLSYNEQFF. The CDR3, as DNA: TGTGCCAGCAGCTTGGAGGCTCGACTTTCCTACAATGAGCAGTTCTTC.

This sequence joins TRBV30 and TRBJ2-7; D is uncertain. The CDR3 totals 13 residues. V was trimmed by 6 bases and J by 7 bases, leaving 19 bases between them. Germline V gives CDR1 GTSNPN, CDR2 SVGIG (reference sequence). This CDR3 reads CACNHLASLEQYF. The CDR3 region has the DNA TGTGCCTGTAACCATCTCGCGTCTCTAGAGCAGTACTTC.

This sequence joins TRBV4-2 and TRBJ1-3, with 7 bases matching TRBD1. Trimming cost V 4 bases and J 0 bases; bases outside gene matches: 3. CDR3 size: 15 residues. CDR1 and CDR2 (germline): LGHNA, YNFKEQ. The CDR3 loop is CASSRDRDSGNTIYF. CDR3 bases: TGTGCCAGCAGCCGAGACAGGGACTCTGGAAACACCATATATTTT.

The J gene is TRBJ2-7, the V gene TRBV5-1, with 8 bases lining up with TRBD2. Germline V gene sequence: CDR1 SGHRS, CDR2 YFSETQ. J was trimmed by 4 bases and V by 2 bases; bases with no gene match: 2. CDR3 size: 13 residues. CDR3 loop: CASSFASGYEQYF. CDR3 bases: TGCGCCAGCAGCTTCGCTAGCGGGTACGAGCAGTACTTC.

The CDR3 here is CASSSPLAGYYNEQFF. The CDR3 DNA sequence: TGTGCCAGCAGTTCCCCACTAGCGGGTTATTACAATGAGCAGTTCTTC. The chain joins TRBV6-2 or TRBV6-3 to TRBJ2-1; 9 nucleotides line up with TRBD2. The CDR3 length is 16 residues. V dropped 4 bases and J dropped 4; count of bases not matched to a gene: 8. Per the germline V gene, CDR1 is MNHEY and CDR2 is SVGEGT.

The chain carries TRBV7-9 and TRBJ2-3; tentatively, D is TRBD2 (6 bases). Germline-derived CDR1 and CDR2 are SEHNR and FQNEAQ (reference sequence). The V gene lost 1 base and the J gene lost 3 bases, with 8 bases spanning the gap. The CDR3 is made up of 14 amino acids. The CDR3 coding sequence is TGTGCCAGCAGCTTAGTCGGGAGTACAGATACGCAGTATTTT. Translation gives CASSLVGSTDTQYF.

The V call is TRBV5-1, the J call TRBJ2-2, with 9 bases fitting TRBD1. Germline values: CDR1 SGHRS, CDR2 YFSETQ. CDR3 length: 15 amino acids. With V trimmed by 3 bases and J by 3 bases, 3 bases remained unmatched. The CDR3 DNA reads as TGCGCCAGCAGCTCCGACAGGGGGTACACCGGGGAGCTGTTTTTT. This sequence encodes CASSSDRGYTGELFF.

The V gene is TRBV15, the J gene TRBJ2-2; 11 nucleotides agree with TRBD2. The CDR3 sequence is 15 residues long. V lost 3 bases, J lost 7 bases, and 4 bases stayed unmatched. Germline V gene lookup returns CDR1 LNHNV and CDR2 YYDKDF (reference sequence). CDR3 residues: CATSRGLAVDGELFF. The CDR3 nucleotides are TGTGCCACCAGCAGGGGACTAGCGGTAGACGGGGAGCTGTTTTTT.

This clone was recorded a few times. Other DNA sequences in the same sample also yield this CDR3. This chain connects TRBV7-9 to TRBJ1-5; D ambiguous. CDR1 is SEHNR, CDR2 FQNEAQ, per germline (reference sequence). V lost 1 base and J lost 0, with 7 bases in between. The CDR3 contains 15 residues. The CDR3 coding sequence is TGTGCCAGCAGCTTAGGCGGTTATAGCAATCAGCCCCAGCATTTT. Encoded protein: CASSLGGYSNQPQHF.

The V call is TRBV28, the J call TRBJ2-1; D is perhaps TRBD1 (5 bases). The V end was cut by 7 bases, the J end by 3 bases, with 16 bases between. Germline V CDR1 and CDR2: MDHEN, SYDVKM. This CDR3 contains 15 residues. The DNA for the CDR3 is TGTGCCAGCACCAAAGTGGGGCTCAACTACAATGAGCAGTTCTTC. Protein: CASTKVGLNYNEQFF.